This is a list of T cell receptor beta chains from one sample in a study of cytomegalovirus exposure and HLA in healthy donors. The repertoire was sequenced with immunoSEQ multiplex PCR; TCRdb's copy has only in-frame clones and lacks some. The data hold about 78,000 clones, with approximately 70% observed a single time. The sequenced sample consisted of PBMCs. The receptor set was obtained from a woman in her forties in good health and CMV-seropositive. Each CDR3 is given with its conserved first and last residue. Fields, in order: V gene, clone size, D gene, J gene, CDR3 DNA, CDR3 protein. A D gene is named only where the DNA matches it firmly. Size values are once, few and many counts, or a class for expanded clones, and some rows have none.

TRBV28	.	.	TRBJ2-7	TGTGCCAGCAGTGCCAGAAACTACGAGCAGTACTTC	CASSARNYEQYF
TRBV4-2	.	.	TRBJ2-3	TGTGCCAGCAGCCAAGGGGAGCGGGATACGCAGTATTTT	CASSQGERDTQYF
TRBV7-2	.	TRBD2	TRBJ2-3	TGTGCCAGCAGCTTACAGGGACTAAACACAGATACGCAGTATTTT	CASSLQGLNTDTQYF
TRBV5-1	once	TRBD2	TRBJ2-3	TGCGCCAGCAGCCGGGGGGGCGGCACAGATACGCAGTATTTT	CASSRGGGTDTQYF
TRBV29-1	few	.	TRBJ1-3	TGCAGCGTTGAGGCGACCGGGGGGAGAAACACCATATATTTT	CSVEATGGRNTIYF
TRBV10-3	.	.	TRBJ2-3	TGTGCCATCAAAGCCGGGAGCGATACGCAGTATTTT	CAIKAGSDTQYF
TRBV10-3	.	.	TRBJ2-1	TGTGCCATCAGTGAGTCGGGGGGGCAGGTAGATGAGCAGTTCTTC	CAISESGGQVDEQFF
TRBV5-1	.	TRBD1	TRBJ2-7	TGCGCCAGCAGCTTGGGACAGGGGGCTTACGAGCAGTACTTC	CASSLGQGAYEQYF
TRBV27	.	.	TRBJ2-7	TGTGCCAGCAGTTCTCGGGGTGGCCCCTACGAGCAGTACTTC	CASSSRGGPYEQYF
TRBV10-3	.	TRBD1	TRBJ2-5	TGTGCCATCAGTGAGGACAGGGGAACGGGAGAGACCCAGTACTTC	CAISEDRGTGETQYF
TRBV5-1	.	TRBD2	TRBJ2-2	TGCGCCAGCAGCCCCTTAGCGGGAGGGTCGAACGGGGAGCTGTTTTTT	CASSPLAGGSNGELFF
TRBV5-1	.	.	TRBJ2-2	TGCGCCAGCAGCTATAGTGCCACCGGGGAGCTGTTTTTT	CASSYSATGELFF
TRBV20-1	.	.	TRBJ1-5	TGCAGCTCAGAACCAGGTCAGCCCCAGCATTTT	CSSEPGQPQHF
TRBV7-9	.	.	TRBJ1-5	TGTGCCAGCAGCTTGACTACCAATCAGCCCCAGCATTTT	CASSLTTNQPQHF
TRBV28	.	.	TRBJ1-2	TGTGCCAGCAGTTTGGGGGGGGCACGCTATGGCTACACCTTC	CASSLGGARYGYTF
TRBV2	.	TRBD2	TRBJ2-3	TGTGCCAGCAGTGGGGAGCGGGAGCTTCTATCAGATACGCAGTATTTT	CASSGERELLSDTQYF
TRBV4-3	.	TRBD1	TRBJ1-2	TGCGCCAGCAGCCAAGATTCGACAGGGGGCCCCTATGGCTACACCTTC	CASSQDSTGGPYGYTF
TRBV30	.	.	TRBJ2-7	TGTGCCTGGAGTGTGGAGTCTCAGGGCCCCTACGAGCAGTACTTC	CAWSVESQGPYEQYF
TRBV7-2	once	.	TRBJ1-1	TGTGCCAGCAGCTTGCAACAGATGGCTGAAGCTTTCTTT	CASSLQQMAEAFF
TRBV5-1	.	TRBD1	TRBJ2-2	TGCGCCAGCAGCGTGACAGGGGGCCTGGACACCGGGGAGCTGTTTTTT	CASSVTGGLDTGELFF
TRBV29-1	.	.	TRBJ1-2	TGCAGCGCCGGACAAGACTATGGCTACACCTTC	CSAGQDYGYTF
TRBV7-9	.	TRBD1	TRBJ1-1	TGTGCCAGCAGCTTGGGGGACAGTCGGGATGGGAAAGCTTTCTTT	CASSLGDSRDGKAFF
TRBV10-2	.	TRBD1	TRBJ1-4	TGCGCCAGCCAAGGGACAGAGAATGAAAAACTGTTTTTT	CASQGTENEKLFF
TRBV30	.	.	TRBJ1-2	TGTGCCTGGGGCATCGTGGGCTACACCTTC	CAWGIVGYTF
TRBV28	.	TRBD1	TRBJ1-2	TGTGCCAGCAGTTTCTCCGACAGGGCGTTCTATGGCTACACCTTC	CASSFSDRAFYGYTF
TRBV30	.	TRBD1	TRBJ2-7	TGTGCCTGGAACGCAGGGGGTACCTACGAGCAGTACTTC	CAWNAGGTYEQYF
TRBV29-1	.	TRBD1	TRBJ1-1	TGCAGCGTTGGACAGGGGAAAGCTTTCTTT	CSVGQGKAFF
TRBV10-3	medium-sized	TRBD1	TRBJ1-6	TGTGCCATCAGTGTCACCGGGACAGAGAATTCACCCCTCCACTTT	CAISVTGTENSPLHF
TRBV5-1	.	.	TRBJ1-4	TGCGCCAGCAGCTTGGGGGGGCGTAATGAAAAACTGTTTTTT	CASSLGGRNEKLFF
TRBV7-9	few	TRBD1	TRBJ1-1	TGTGCCAGCAGCTTAGAGGACAGGGTGACTGAAGCTTTCTTT	CASSLEDRVTEAFF
TRBV7-2	.	TRBD1	TRBJ2-5	TGTGCCAGCAGCTTAGTGGACAGGGGGTTCGAGGAGACCCAGTACTTC	CASSLVDRGFEETQYF
TRBV28	.	.	TRBJ2-7	TGTGCCAGCAGTTACCGGGTTCACCCCTACGAGCAGTACTTC	CASSYRVHPYEQYF
TRBV27	.	.	TRBJ2-5	TGTGCCAGCAGCCCCATGTCGGGTGCGACCCAGTACTTC	CASSPMSGATQYF
TRBV6-5	few	.	TRBJ2-7	TGTGCCAGCAGTTACACACCTTCCTACGAGCAGTACTTC	CASSYTPSYEQYF
TRBV25-1	.	TRBD2	TRBJ2-1	TGTGCCAGCAGTGAGGGACTAGCGAACTACAATGAGCAGTTCTTC	CASSEGLANYNEQFF
TRBV9	once	TRBD2	TRBJ2-3	TGTGCCAGCAGCGTAGGCGGGGGGAGCACAGATACGCAGTATTTT	CASSVGGGSTDTQYF
TRBV10-3	once	.	TRBJ2-5	TGTGCCATCAGCTCTAGAGATAGCTTGGAGACCCAGTACTTC	CAISSRDSLETQYF
TRBV5-6	few	.	TRBJ2-7	TGTGCCAGCAGTCATCAGGGGTACGAGCAGTACTTC	CASSHQGYEQYF
TRBV29-1	.	TRBD2	TRBJ2-1	TGCAGCGTTGTCGGCGGGAGGAGGTTCAATGAGCAGTTCTTC	CSVVGGRRFNEQFF
TRBV28	.	.	TRBJ1-4	TGTGCCAGCAGCGGCAGGGATGAAAAACTGTTTTTT	CASSGRDEKLFF
TRBV7-9	.	TRBD1	TRBJ1-1	TGTGCCAGCAGCTGGACAGGGGGCGTGAACACTGAAGCTTTCTTT	CASSWTGGVNTEAFF
TRBV5-6	once	.	TRBJ2-1	TGTGCCAGCAGCCCCGGCGGCTCCTACAATGAGCAGTTCTTC	CASSPGGSYNEQFF
TRBV19	few	.	TRBJ1-5	TGTGCCAGCTCCCTAGAGGGGGGGAAGAAGGGTCGGCAGCCCCAGCATTTT	CASSLEGGKKGRQPQHF
TRBV7-9	once	TRBD1	TRBJ1-1	TGTGCCAGCAGCCTACAGGGGGAGAGCACTGAAGCTTTCTTT	CASSLQGESTEAFF
TRBV5-6	.	.	TRBJ2-7	TGTGCCAGCAGCTTAGGGGGTCAGGGTGGAGGCGAGCAGTACTTC	CASSLGGQGGGEQYF
TRBV7-9	.	.	TRBJ1-2	TGTGCCAGCAGCCCGGTTTTAGGGGCGAGCAGGGAGGACTATGGCTACACCTTC	CASSPVLGASREDYGYTF
TRBV7-9	.	TRBD1	TRBJ2-7	TGTGCCAGCATTACCGACAGGGCCGAGCAGTACTTC	CASITDRAEQYF
TRBV5-1	.	.	TRBJ2-1	TGCGCCAGCAGCTTGGATCCTCTCTCCTACAATGAGCAGTTCTTC	CASSLDPLSYNEQFF
TRBV7-8	.	TRBD1	TRBJ2-2	TGTGCCAGCAGCAACCGGGACAGGGGGCTGGACGGGGAGCTGTTTTTT	CASSNRDRGLDGELFF
TRBV5-1	few	.	TRBJ2-3	TGCGCCAGCAGCCTGGAAGTAGGGGGGGCATCAGATACGCAGTATTTT	CASSLEVGGASDTQYF
TRBV20-1	.	.	TRBJ2-1	TGCAGTGCTCCTATTCTCAATGAGCAGTTCTTC	CSAPILNEQFF
TRBV18	.	.	TRBJ1-6	TGTGCCAGCTCACCCACTACCTCAAATTCACCCCTCCACTTT	CASSPTTSNSPLHF
TRBV30	.	TRBD2	TRBJ2-7	TGTGCCTGGAGGGTTAGCGGGACCTACGAGCAGTACTTC	CAWRVSGTYEQYF
TRBV5-4	.	.	TRBJ1-1	TGTGCCAGCAGCTTGGACAGCAATGAAGCTTTCTTT	CASSLDSNEAFF
TRBV5-4	.	.	TRBJ1-2	TGTGCCAGCACCTACCAACCAGGGGAATCTGGCGGCTACACCTTC	CASTYQPGESGGYTF
TRBV7-9	.	.	TRBJ1-6	TGTGCCAGCAGCCCTCAGGGGAATTCACCCCTCCACTTT	CASSPQGNSPLHF
TRBV25-1	.	TRBD1	TRBJ1-1	TGTGCCAGCAGTGAACAGGGGGCAAGTACTGAAGCTTTCTTT	CASSEQGASTEAFF
TRBV7-8	.	.	TRBJ2-5	TGTGCCAGCAGCGCCCCCGGGGAGACCCAGTACTTC	CASSAPGETQYF